This passage covers 3 T cell receptor beta chains from one sample sequenced in a study of cytomegalovirus exposure and HLA in healthy donors (TCRdb year 2017). Library preparation employed the immunoSEQ multiplex PCR assay. For the multiplex PCR, a mixture combining 60 forward primers for TCR Vbeta segments and 13 reverse primers for TCR Jbeta segments was used. TCRdb carries this immuneACCESS record with in-frame sequences only. Its versions omit some clonotypes, under half of them owing to an unresolved V gene in the studies checked, with the rest unexplained. In all, the sample holds around 180,000 clones, and approximately 84% of those were seen once. Of the sample, 4.8% is held by the ten largest clones. The sequenced material came from PBMCs. The source of these receptors is a girl aged 10 to 17 in good health and CMV-seropositive.

The chain couples TRBV6-1 to TRBJ1-1, with D perhaps TRBD1 (6 bases). CDR3 size: 15 residues. The germline V and J ends were trimmed by 3 bases and 4 bases, with 15 bases remaining between them. Germline V gene data show CDR1 as MNHNS and CDR2 as SASEGT. The CDR3 DNA reads as TGTGCCAGCAGTGACCAGGGGTGGAGGAGCACTGAAGCTTTCTTT. Amino acid sequence: CASSDQGWRSTEAFF.

The CDR3 loop is CASSYSMGGGTAAFF. The CDR3 DNA sequence: TGTGCCAGCAGTTACTCGATGGGGGGGGGAACAGCGGCTTTCTTT. The chain recombines TRBV6-6 with TRBJ1-1; a possible D gene is TRBD1 (5 bases). Germline CDR1 and CDR2: MNHNY and SVGAGI (reference sequence). The CDR3 loop spans 15 amino acids. Trimming took 0 bases from V and 11 from J, leaving 19 bases between them.

The CDR3 reads CASSDLAGGTDTQYF. For the CDR3, the DNA is TGTGCCAGCAGTGACCTAGCGGGGGGCACAGATACGCAGTATTTT. The rearrangement joins TRBV2 to TRBJ2-3; 10 bases are a match to TRBD2. The CDR3 totals 15 residues. V shed 3 bases, J shed 1 base, and the junction held 1 base outside the gene matches. Per the germline V gene, CDR1 is SNHLY and CDR2 is FYNNEI.